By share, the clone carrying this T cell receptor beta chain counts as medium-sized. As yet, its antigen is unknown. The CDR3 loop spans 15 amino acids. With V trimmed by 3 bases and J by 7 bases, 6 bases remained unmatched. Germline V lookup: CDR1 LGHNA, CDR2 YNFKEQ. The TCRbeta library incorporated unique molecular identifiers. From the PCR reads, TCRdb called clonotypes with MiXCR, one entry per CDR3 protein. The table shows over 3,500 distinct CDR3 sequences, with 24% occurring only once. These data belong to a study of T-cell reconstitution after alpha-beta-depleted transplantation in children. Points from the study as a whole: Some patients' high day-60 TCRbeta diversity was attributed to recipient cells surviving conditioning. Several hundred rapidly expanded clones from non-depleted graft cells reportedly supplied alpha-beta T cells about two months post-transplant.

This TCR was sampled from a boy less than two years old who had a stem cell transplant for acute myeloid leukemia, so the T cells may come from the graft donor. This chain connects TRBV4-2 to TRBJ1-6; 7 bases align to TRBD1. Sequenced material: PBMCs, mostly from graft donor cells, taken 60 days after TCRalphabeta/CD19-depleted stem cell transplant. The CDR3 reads CASSQTGQANSPLHF. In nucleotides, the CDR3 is TGTGCCAGCAGCCAGACCGGACAGGCAAATTCACCCCTCCACTTT.